What follows are 18 T cell receptor beta chains derived from one specimen sequenced in a study of blood T cell repertoires in COVID-19. Measured with immunoSEQ multiplex PCR; TCRdb has only the in-frame clones, and not every one. The sample lists 250,000 to 300,000 clones; around nine tenths were seen once. Sequencing was performed on PBMCs or T cells enriched from blood (not recorded which). Receptor source: a woman in her fifties or sixties in a cohort exposed to, infected with or recovered from COVID-19 (not recorded which).

The CDR3 here is CASRRYTGELFF. The CDR3 DNA sequence: TGTGCCAGCAGGAGGTACACCGGGGAGCTGTTTTTT. J is TRBJ2-2 and V is TRBV12-3 or TRBV12-4; D unresolved. V was cut by 6 bases and J by 3 bases, with 5 bases left in between. The CDR3 loop spans 12 amino acids.

V gene TRBV7-3 combines with J gene TRBJ2-7, with D tentatively TRBD1 (6 bases). Germline V gene lookup returns CDR1 SGHTA and CDR2 FQGTGA. This CDR3 spans 13 amino acids. Trimming removed 5 bases at V and 3 bases at J, with 11 bases between. The CDR3 DNA sequence: TGTGCCAGCAGCCTAAAGACAGGCTACGAGCAGTACTTC. Translation: CASSLKTGYEQYF.

V is TRBV19 and J is TRBJ2-6, with D possibly matching TRBD2 (6 bases). Deletions cut 8 bases from V and 2 bases from J, with 10 bases between. This CDR3 is built from 14 residues. The germline V gene encodes CDR1 LNHDA and CDR2 SQIVND (reference sequence). CDR3 nucleotides: TGTGCCAGTGCCACGGGGGCTGGGGCCAACGTCCTGACTTTC. Its protein product is CASATGAGANVLTF.

The rearrangement links TRBV28 to TRBJ2-7; D possibly corresponds to TRBD2 (5 bases). Trimming left V 6 bases short and J 3 bases short, with 6 bases between. Per the germline V gene, CDR1 is MDHEN and CDR2 is SYDVKM. CDR3 size: 11 residues. Written as DNA, the CDR3 is TGTGCCAGCAGGGGAGTCTACGAGCAGTACTTC. It yields the protein CASRGVYEQYF.

This chain connects TRBV7-6 to TRBJ1-4; D may be TRBD1 (5 bases). V dropped 1 base and J dropped 8 bases, with 20 bases sitting between them. The CDR3 length is 17 residues. CDR1 and CDR2 from the germline V gene are SGHVS and FNYEAQ. This CDR3 is CASSLGRGGEVGEKLFF. CDR3 sequence (DNA): TGTGCCAGCAGCTTAGGTCGCGGGGGGGAGGTTGGAGAAAAACTGTTTTTT.

CDR3 sequence (DNA): TGTGCCAGCAGTGTTGGGACAACTAGCACAGATACGCAGTATTTT. It encodes CASSVGTTSTDTQYF. V usage is TRBV27 and J usage is TRBJ2-3; maybe TRBD1 (6 bases). The CDR3 length is 15 residues. Trimming took 5 bases from V and 0 from J, leaving 12 bases between them. Germline V gives CDR1 MNHEY, CDR2 SMNVEV (reference sequence).

The chain couples TRBV6-1 to TRBJ2-7, with D unresolved. Germline CDR1 MNHNS, CDR2 SASEGT. This CDR3 contains 12 residues. The V and J ends lost 1 base and 4 bases respectively, with 5 bases between them. CDR3 sequence: CASSEGAYEQYF. Written as DNA, the CDR3 is TGTGCCAGCAGTGAAGGGGCGTACGAGCAGTACTTC.

CDR3 sequence reads: CASSLRGSPGLGSPGELFF. CDR3 bases: TGTGCCAGCAGTTTAAGGGGATCTCCGGGACTAGGGTCTCCCGGGGAGCTGTTTTTT. The chain links TRBV27 to TRBJ2-2, with 8 nucleotides matching TRBD2. The V gene end was trimmed by 2 bases and the J gene end by 6 bases; junction bases not matched to a gene: 17. Germline lookup yields CDR1 MNHEY and CDR2 SMNVEV (reference sequence). This CDR3 is 19 amino acids long.

This clone has just one count. V and J are TRBV24-1 and TRBJ1-2, with no clear D. CDR1 and CDR2 (germline): KGHDR, SFDVKD. V lost 3 bases to trimming and J lost 5 bases, with 6 bases between them. There are 12 residues in the CDR3. Here the CDR3 reads CATSDPLYGYTF. The DNA for the CDR3 is TGTGCCACCAGTGATCCTCTGTATGGCTACACCTTC.

The chain is built from TRBV7-2 and TRBJ2-7; the D gene is possibly TRBD2 (5 bases). Germline V lookup: CDR1 SGHTA, CDR2 FQGNSA. Between the trimmed V and J ends, which lost 1 base and 3 bases, there was a span of 13 bases. CDR3 length: 15 residues. Here the CDR3 DNA reads TGTGCCAGCAGCTTAGTGGGCGGGCCAGGCTACGAGCAGTACTTC. Protein product: CASSLVGGPGYEQYF.

This clone appeared a single time. This chain connects TRBV7-2 to TRBJ2-5; a possible D gene is TRBD1 (6 bases). Trimming took off 0 bases at V and 5 bases at J, with 19 bases between the two ends. Germline-derived CDR1 and CDR2 are SGHTA and FQGNSA. The CDR3 extends over 17 amino acids. The CDR3 nucleotides read TGTGCCAGCAGCTTAGCCGCTGCCGGGACCCAGGGGGAGACCCAGTACTTC. Its translation: CASSLAAAGTQGETQYF.

This clone was seen a few times. The rearrangement joins TRBV6-5 to TRBJ1-5; 8 positions agree with TRBD1. Trimming removed 5 bases from V and 2 bases from J; junction bases left unmatched: 5. CDR3 length: 15 amino acids. Looked up from germline, CDR1 is MNHEY and CDR2 is SVGAGI. The CDR3 loop reads CASSQQGGGNQPQHF. The CDR3 DNA reads as TGTGCCAGCAGTCAACAGGGGGGTGGCAATCAGCCCCAGCATTTT.

This sequence joins TRBV15 and TRBJ1-1; 10 bases match TRBD1. Trimming cost V 8 bases and J 0 bases; bases outside gene matches: 3. Per the germline V gene, CDR1 is LNHNV and CDR2 is YYDKDF (reference sequence). This CDR3 comprises 14 residues. The CDR3 DNA is TGTGCCACCGGGACAGGGGAAATGAACACTGAAGCTTTCTTT. Translating it yields CATGTGEMNTEAFF. Full variable domain (missing parts from reference TRBV15 and TRBJ1-1): DAMVIQNPRYQVTQFGKPVTLSCSQTLNHNVMYWYQQKSSQAPKLLFHYYDKDFNNEADTPDNFQSRRPNTSFCFLDIRSPGLGDTAMYLCATGTGEMNTEAFFGQGTRLTVV.

The chain has TRBV6-4 and TRBJ2-3, with D possibly matching TRBD2 (6 bases). V lost 5 bases to trimming and J lost 0 bases, with 12 bases between them. Germline V gene data show CDR1 as MRHNA and CDR2 as SNTAGT. The CDR3 loop spans 15 amino acids. The CDR3 sequence: CASSPTAGSTDTQYF. Here the CDR3 DNA reads TGTGCCAGCAGTCCCACTGCGGGGAGCACAGATACGCAGTATTTT.

V is TRBV5-1 and J is TRBJ2-2; a weak D match, TRBD2 (5 bases). The CDR3 is made up of 14 amino acids. CDR1 is SGHRS, CDR2 YFSETQ, per germline. The germline V and J ends were trimmed by 0 bases and 7 bases, with 10 bases remaining between them. CDR3 region: CASSLEGAGGELFF. The CDR3 nucleotides read TGCGCCAGCAGCTTGGAAGGCGCGGGCGGGGAGCTGTTTTTT.

This rearrangement joins TRBV7-3 to TRBJ1-4; 8 positions agree with TRBD1. V was clipped by 11 bases and J by 8 bases; unmatched bases: 13. CDR3 length: 14 residues. Germline CDR1 is SGHTA and CDR2 is FQGTGA. The CDR3 loop is CAGTGNKMREKLFF. In DNA form, the CDR3 reads TGTGCCGGGACAGGTAACAAAATGCGGGAAAAACTGTTTTTT.

The chain is built from TRBV19 and TRBJ1-6; D gene unclear. Trimming took 1 base from V and 8 from J, leaving 6 bases between them. This CDR3 has 13 residues. Germline V gene data show CDR1 as LNHDA and CDR2 as SQIVND (reference sequence). CDR3 loop: CASSIGEYSPLHF. In nucleotides, the CDR3 is TGTGCCAGTAGTATAGGGGAGTATTCACCCCTCCACTTT.

This chain joins TRBV15 and TRBJ1-5; a possible D gene is TRBD1 (6 bases). This CDR3 is 14 amino acids long. Trimming took 7 bases from V and 6 from J, leaving 16 bases between them. Germline V lookup: CDR1 LNHNV, CDR2 YYDKDF (reference sequence). The CDR3 region is CATKGQKMGQPQHF. Written as DNA, the CDR3 is TGTGCCACCAAGGGACAAAAGATGGGTCAGCCCCAGCATTTT.